This TCR beta chain appears in the sequencing data of a study of glioma-infiltrating T cells after dendritic cell vaccination. Study-level background: Patients had newly diagnosed or recurrent glioblastoma and received dendritic cell vaccines. Treatment, given 2003 to 2012, was autologous tumor lysate-pulsed dendritic cell vaccination.

TCRB CDR3 was amplified from 2 ug genomic DNA or less. The protocol was immunoSEQ multiplex PCR, while the TCRdb copy is restricted to in-frame clones and leaves out a portion. The sample has 55,000 to 75,000 clones; roughly 79% are singletons. This TCR came from a human donor with glioblastoma. Source: blood, taken before dendritic cell vaccination.

The CDR3 nucleotides are TGTGCCAGTAGTACCACAGGAAACTCTAACTATGGCTACACCTTC. Its translation: CASSTTGNSNYGYTF. The chain uses TRBV19 and TRBJ1-2; D is possibly TRBD1 (5 bases). This CDR3 contains 15 residues. V was cut by 4 bases and J by 0 bases, with 12 bases left in between. CDR1 is LNHDA, CDR2 SQIVND, per germline (reference sequence).